This TCR beta chain was identified in a study of CD8+ T cells in alopecia areata. Study overall: Treated patients took oral tofacitinib at 5 to 10 mg twice daily.

General study findings and limits: Patients showed less clear TCR sequence sharing than mice, possibly partly because of HLA diversity. Normal scalp showed lower clonality than lesional scalp, especially alopecia totalis/universalis.

Germline V gene data show CDR1 as SQVTM and CDR2 as ANQGSEA. The ends lost 7 bases at V and 4 bases at J; junction bases unmatched: 8. The CDR3 sequence is 13 residues long. RNA was isolated and reverse transcribed to cDNA, the sequencing template. Measured with immunoSEQ multiplex PCR; TCRdb has only the in-frame clones, and not every one. The sample contains roughly 200,000 clones, roughly 60% of which appear only once. In the case of this clone: Its cognate antigen is unknown.

This chain connects TRBV29-1 to TRBJ1-2, with 8 bases matching TRBD1. This TCR derives from a human donor with alopecia areata. Sequencing was performed on CD4+ T cells sorted from blood, taken at week 0. CDR3 nucleotide sequence: TGCAGCGCTAGTACAGGGGGTGTCTATGGCTACACCTTC. This encodes CSASTGGVYGYTF.